This T cell receptor beta chain originates from a study of blood T cell repertoires in COVID-19. Study in general: Researchers got acute and convalescent COVID-19 samples from the United States, Italy and Spain.

The CDR3 has 15 residues. Per germline, CDR1 SEHNR and CDR2 FQNEAQ (reference sequence). Trimming took 2 bases from V and 4 from J, leaving 11 bases between them. Original data processing: Reference gene primers were amplified, and this amplification served to estimate nucleated cell counts. Measured with immunoSEQ multiplex PCR; TCRdb has only the in-frame clones, and not every one. For V, J and clone size, that table is used; D and trimming come from the DNA. The sample holds 60,000 to 65,000 clones, approximately 91% seen once. The sequence was collected from a man aged 45-65 years with active COVID-19. The chain combines TRBV7-9 with TRBJ1-4; the D gene is possibly TRBD1 (5 bases). The sequenced sample consisted of peripheral blood. The CDR3 bases are TGTGCCAGCAGCTTAAATGGGGGGATTAATGAAAAACTGTTTTTT. Amino acid sequence: CASSLNGGINEKLFF. Full variable domain (outside the CDR3, taken from reference TRBV7-9 and TRBJ1-4): DTGVSQNPRHKITKRGQNVTFRCDPISEHNRLYWYRQTLGQGPEFLTYFQNEAQLEKSRLLSDRFSAERPKGSFSTLEIQRTEQGDSAMYLCASSLNGGINEKLFFGSGTQLSVL.